The source of this T cell receptor (beta chain) is a study of cytomegalovirus exposure and HLA in healthy donors. This clone was recorded only once. V gave up 4 bases and J gave up 12 bases, with 17 bases separating them. Germline CDR1 reads SGHRS; CDR2 reads YFSETQ. This CDR3 comprises 13 residues. A multiplex PCR was run with 60 Vbeta primers and 13 Jbeta primers. Assay: immunoSEQ multiplex PCR; the TCRdb copy retains only in-frame clones and omits some. The sample lists some 62,000 clones; 80% to 90% were seen once. The donors gave bone marrow, and they were healthy. The sequence came from a young man in good health and CMV-seronegative. The sample comprised PBMCs. The rearrangement joins TRBV5-1 to TRBJ2-1; maybe TRBD2 (6 bases). This chain's CDR3 is CASSITTSSGQFF. For the CDR3, the DNA is TGCGCCAGCAGCATAACGACTAGTTCGGGGCAGTTCTTC.